This is a list of T cell receptor beta chains from one sample in a study of cytomegalovirus exposure and HLA in healthy donors. This table comes from immunoSEQ multiplex PCR, and its TCRdb copy is limited to in-frame clones, with some not included. Among approximately 150,000 clones listed, 60% to 80% were seen once. The sequenced sample consisted of PBMCs. The receptors shown here come from a middle-aged man in good health and CMV-seropositive. The CDR3 runs from the conserved cysteine through the conserved F or W. The D gene is left open where the match is weak. Rows give clone size only sometimes, using once, few, many, or a class for an expanded clone.

j_gene	v_gene	d_gene	abundance	CDR3aa	CDR3nt
TRBJ2-7	TRBV5-1	.	few	CASSLGAGAFRWYF	TGCGCCAGCAGCCTGGGGGCAGGGGCGTTTCGATGGTACTTC
TRBJ2-3	TRBV5-1	TRBD2	.	CASSQGLAGGLTDTQYF	TGCGCCAGCAGCCAGGGACTAGCGGGAGGTCTCACAGATACGCAGTATTTT
TRBJ2-1	TRBV2	.	.	CASRGRRQGLSSYNEQFF	TGTGCCAGCAGGGGACGTAGGCAGGGACTTAGCTCCTACAATGAGCAGTTCTTC
TRBJ2-1	TRBV25-1	.	.	CASSDGGSYNEQFF	TGTGCCAGCAGTGACGGCGGGTCCTACAATGAGCAGTTCTTC
TRBJ2-3	TRBV6-1	TRBD2	few	CASSEPLREIGDTQYF	TGTGCCAGCAGTGAACCCCTGCGGGAGATTGGGGATACGCAGTATTTT
TRBJ1-5	TRBV5-5	.	few	CASSFRVSNQPQHF	TGTGCCAGCAGCTTCAGGGTTAGCAATCAGCCCCAGCATTTT
TRBJ1-2	TRBV5-4	.	.	CASSLGAGGSSGYTF	TGTGCCAGCAGCTTGGGGGCGGGGGGGAGTAGTGGCTACACCTTC
TRBJ1-2	TRBV7-2	.	.	CASSIQGYGYTF	TGTGCCAGCAGTATTCAGGGCTATGGCTACACCTTC
TRBJ1-4	TRBV28	TRBD1	.	CASSSQDRNNEKLFF	TGTGCCAGCAGTTCCCAGGACAGGAATAATGAAAAACTGTTTTTT
TRBJ2-7	TRBV5-1	TRBD1	.	CASSATGGPGEQYF	TGCGCCAGCAGCGCTACAGGGGGCCCTGGCGAGCAGTACTTC
TRBJ2-3	TRBV5-1	TRBD2	.	CASSPGLAGSTDTQYF	TGCGCCAGCAGCCCCGGACTAGCGGGATCTACAGATACGCAGTATTTT
TRBJ2-1	TRBV11-3	TRBD2	medium-sized	CASKGLAEPKEQFF	TGTGCCAGCAAGGGACTAGCGGAGCCCAAGGAGCAGTTCTTC
TRBJ2-1	TRBV9	TRBD2	.	CASSVRPSGTYNEQFF	TGTGCCAGCAGCGTAAGGCCTAGCGGGACTTACAATGAGCAGTTCTTC
TRBJ1-1	TRBV19	TRBD1	few	CASRRHTGGETEAFF	TGTGCCAGTAGGCGCCACACAGGGGGCGAGACTGAAGCTTTCTTT
TRBJ2-4	TRBV30	.	once	CAWRKPMDSLWAKNSQYF	TGTGCCTGGAGAAAACCTATGGACAGCCTTTGGGCCAAAAACAGTCAGTACTTC
TRBJ2-7	TRBV5-1	TRBD1	.	CASSLSIGDRGFEQYF	TGCGCCAGCAGCTTGTCGATCGGGGACAGGGGGTTTGAGCAGTACTTC
TRBJ2-6	TRBV7-6	TRBD2	once	CASSLAASGSVVGANGLTF	TGTGCCAGCAGCTTAGCCGCTAGCGGGAGCGTGGTTGGGGCCAACGGCCTGACTTTC
TRBJ2-7	TRBV4-1	.	.	CASSQLGSGFDEQYF	TGCGCCAGCAGCCAATTGGGGTCGGGGTTCGACGAGCAGTACTTC
TRBJ2-1	TRBV11-3	.	.	CASSLVHLGISYNEQFF	TGTGCCAGCAGCTTAGTCCACCTGGGCATCTCCTACAATGAGCAGTTCTTC
TRBJ1-1	TRBV6-5	.	.	CASSYSAGGAKTEAFF	TGTGCCAGCAGTTACTCGGCGGGGGGCGCGAAGACTGAAGCTTTCTTT
TRBJ1-1	TRBV7-9	TRBD1	once	CASSSGTVRNTEAFF	TGTGCCAGCAGTTCCGGGACAGTGAGGAACACTGAAGCTTTCTTT
TRBJ2-7	TRBV6-6	TRBD2	once	CASIGASGAHEQYF	TGTGCCAGCATCGGAGCAAGCGGGGCCCACGAGCAGTACTTC
TRBJ2-1	TRBV6-1	TRBD2	.	CASSDVVAGGGNEQFF	TGTGCCAGCAGTGATGTTGTAGCGGGAGGAGGTAATGAGCAGTTCTTC
TRBJ1-6	TRBV11-3	.	once	CASSLEVGSSYNSPLHF	TGTGCCAGCAGCTTAGAGGTCGGGAGCTCCTATAATTCACCCCTCCACTTT
TRBJ2-7	TRBV29-1	TRBD2	once	CSVGGSGRSSEQYF	TGCAGCGTTGGGGGGAGCGGGAGGAGTTCCGAGCAGTACTTC
TRBJ1-5	TRBV10-3	.	.	CAIGPGGPDQPQHF	TGTGCCATCGGCCCGGGGGGCCCGGATCAGCCCCAGCATTTT
TRBJ1-3	TRBV19	.	.	CASSIDYRVYGGNTIYF	TGTGCCAGTAGTATAGACTACAGGGTTTATGGTGGAAACACCATATATTTT
TRBJ2-3	TRBV9	TRBD2	.	CASSVGIGSSGRPSTDTQYF	TGTGCCAGCAGCGTAGGAATCGGGTCTAGCGGGAGACCCAGCACAGATACGCAGTATTTT
TRBJ2-3	TRBV10-2	TRBD1	.	CASSEQGVIQDTQYF	TGCGCCAGCAGTGAACAGGGGGTAATTCAAGATACGCAGTATTTT
TRBJ2-1	TRBV29-1	TRBD2	.	CSVGTTWNEQFF	TGCAGCGTGGGGACTACCTGGAATGAGCAGTTCTTC
TRBJ2-7	TRBV18	.	.	CASSPLADEQYF	TGTGCCAGCTCACCGCTGGCCGACGAGCAGTACTTC
TRBJ1-1	TRBV28	TRBD1	.	CASRNRGGNTEAFF	TGTGCCAGCCGAAACAGGGGGGGGAACACTGAAGCTTTCTTT
TRBJ1-3	TRBV28	.	.	CASSQIDSGGNTIYF	TGTGCCAGCAGCCAAATCGACAGTGGTGGAAACACCATATATTTT